What follows are 20 T cell receptor beta chains derived from one specimen sequenced in a study of cytomegalovirus exposure and HLA in healthy donors. Using immunoSEQ multiplex PCR, the repertoire was profiled, and TCRdb retains in-frame clones only, with some absent. Of 220,000 or so clones listed, 65% to 85% were seen once; the top ten hold roughly an eighth. The sequencing sample was made of PBMCs. The receptors stem from a woman aged 25 to 39 in good health and CMV-seropositive.

The sample holds a few counts of this clone. One base away lies a much larger clone, so this may be a sequencing read error. V is TRBV6-5 and J is TRBJ1-1, with 8 bases aligning to TRBD1. CDR3 size: 13 residues. Germline assignment: CDR1 MNHEY and CDR2 SVGAGI. V was clipped by 4 bases and J by 3 bases; unmatched bases: 1. The CDR3 spells CASSSQGDTEAFF. The DNA of the CDR3 is TGTGCCAGCAGTTCACAGGGGGACACTGAAGCTTTCTTT.

The V and J genes are TRBV7-3 and TRBJ2-3; D is perhaps TRBD2 (6 bases). Germline loops: CDR1 SGHTA, CDR2 FQGTGA. Trimming removed 3 bases at V and 5 bases at J, with 18 bases between. This CDR3 is 16 amino acids long. The DNA of the CDR3 is TGTGCCAGCAGCTTGATGAGTGCGGGGCAGGGAGATACGCAGTATTTT. It is translated as CASSLMSAGQGDTQYF.

The chain has TRBV28 and TRBJ1-4; D perhaps matches TRBD1 (5 bases). The CDR3 runs 15 residues. V lost 5 bases and J lost 7, with 17 bases in between. CDR1 MDHEN and CDR2 SYDVKM come from the germline V gene. The CDR3 here is CASSPRLRRGEKLFF. For the CDR3, the DNA is TGTGCCAGCAGTCCCAGACTGAGGAGGGGTGAAAAACTGTTTTTT.

The rearrangement uses TRBV6-5 and TRBJ1-2; TRBD1 might be the D (5 bases). The germline V gene encodes CDR1 MNHEY and CDR2 SVGAGI. This CDR3 contains 13 residues. V was cut by 2 bases and J by 7 bases, with 11 bases left in between. CDR3 protein: CASSYGGAAGYTF. In DNA form, the CDR3 reads TGTGCCAGCAGTTACGGCGGGGCAGCTGGCTACACCTTC.

This clone was picked up one time. The chain combines TRBV7-2 with TRBJ1-5; D gene ambiguous. The CDR3 consists of 13 residues. Germline CDR1 reads SGHTA; CDR2 reads FQGNSA. The ends were cut back, 5 bases at V and 4 bases at J, with 9 bases in the middle. In DNA, the CDR3 is TGTGCCAGCAGCCTCACACAAAATCAGCCCCAGCATTTT. Protein: CASSLTQNQPQHF. Full variable domain (outside the CDR3, taken from reference TRBV7-2 and TRBJ1-5): GAGVSQSPSNKVTEKGKDVELRCDPISGHTALYWYRQSLGQGLEFLIYFQGNSAPDKSGLPSDRFSAERTGGSVSTLTIQRTQQEDSAVYLCASSLTQNQPQHFGDGTRLSIL.

This clone was observed a single time. J is TRBJ1-2 and V is TRBV30; 7 bases agree with TRBD1. The CDR3 spans 13 residues. V lost 2 bases to trimming and J lost 3 bases; unmatched junction nucleotides: 3. Germline V gene data show CDR1 as GTSNPN and CDR2 as SVGIG (reference sequence). The CDR3 spells CAWSFRGYYGYTF. The CDR3 DNA is TGTGCCTGGAGTTTCAGGGGGTACTATGGCTACACCTTC.

This sequence joins TRBV6-1 and TRBJ2-3, with D perhaps TRBD2 (6 bases). Germline CDR1 and CDR2: MNHNS and SASEGT. The CDR3 has 13 amino acids. V was trimmed by 5 bases and J by 4 bases, leaving 10 bases between them. The CDR3 sequence is CASSWGGPDTQYF. Here the CDR3 DNA reads TGTGCCAGCAGTTGGGGAGGCCCAGATACGCAGTATTTT.

In this sample, this clone turned up a few times. The chain links TRBV2 to TRBJ1-2; 12 bases fit TRBD1. The length of the CDR3 is 14 residues. Germline V gives CDR1 SNHLY, CDR2 FYNNEI. Losses at the gene ends were 6 bases for V and 4 bases for J; bases not matched to a gene: 3. The CDR3 loop reads CASRGQGARYGYTF. CDR3 DNA: TGTGCCAGCAGGGGACAGGGGGCGCGCTATGGCTACACCTTC.

This sequence joins TRBV6-1 and TRBJ1-4, with D unresolved. V was shortened by 1 base and J by 10 bases, with 13 bases between the two germline ends. The CDR3 totals 14 residues. CDR1 and CDR2 from the germline V gene are MNHNS and SASEGT. CDR3 DNA: TGTGCCAGCAGTGAAGTGAGTAATTCGAGAAAACTGTTTTTT. Translated: CASSEVSNSRKLFF.

The rearrangement uses TRBV4-1 and TRBJ2-2; TRBD2 matches 13 bases. This CDR3 is 16 amino acids long. V shed 8 bases and J 2 bases; nucleotides not matched to a gene: 5. Germline assignment: CDR1 MGHRA and CDR2 YSYEKL. CDR3 nucleotide sequence: TGCGCCAGCGCCCGACTAGCGGGAGGAAACACCGGGGAGCTGTTTTTT. Amino acids: CASARLAGGNTGELFF.

CDR3 region: CASSLRAGADNEQFF. CDR3 coding DNA: TGTGCCAGCAGCTTAAGGGCGGGAGCTGACAATGAGCAGTTCTTC. The chain couples TRBV7-2 to TRBJ2-1; 7 bases are shared with TRBD2. This CDR3 has 15 residues. Germline-derived CDR1 and CDR2 are SGHTA and FQGNSA. V was clipped by 2 bases and J by 5 bases; unmatched bases: 6. Full variable domain (outside the CDR3, taken from reference TRBV7-2 and TRBJ2-1): GAGVSQSPSNKVTEKGKDVELRCDPISGHTALYWYRQSLGQGLEFLIYFQGNSAPDKSGLPSDRFSAERTGGSVSTLTIQRTQQEDSAVYLCASSLRAGADNEQFFGPGTRLTVL.

This chain uses TRBV6-1 with TRBJ2-7; 9 bases fit TRBD2. V gave up 3 bases and J gave up 3 bases; unmatched junction bases: 12. Germline CDR1 reads MNHNS; CDR2 reads SASEGT. The CDR3 totals 17 residues. The chain's CDR3 is CASSDPLLSGSHYEQYF. CDR3 nucleotide sequence: TGTGCCAGCAGTGACCCCCTCCTTAGCGGGAGTCACTACGAGCAGTACTTC.

The chain links TRBV27 to TRBJ2-1, with a possible D match to TRBD2 (6 bases). Trimming left V 3 bases short and J 8 bases short, with 11 bases between. CDR1 MNHEY and CDR2 SMNVEV come from the germline V gene (reference sequence). The CDR3 runs 13 residues. CDR3 nucleotides: TGTGCCAGCAGTTTCGGAGGGATCTATGAGCAGTTCTTC. This gives the protein CASSFGGIYEQFF.

This chain uses TRBV28 with TRBJ2-1, with a possible D match to TRBD1 (6 bases). Per the germline V gene, CDR1 is MDHEN and CDR2 is SYDVKM. The CDR3 loop spans 14 amino acids. The germline V and J ends were trimmed by 6 bases and 8 bases, with 17 bases remaining between them. The CDR3 DNA sequence: TGTGCCAGCAGCCCCGGGACAACAATCTATGAGCAGTTCTTC. It translates to CASSPGTTIYEQFF.

This clone was seen a handful of times. The chain couples TRBV6-1 to TRBJ1-2; 7 bases match TRBD1. The junction had 2 bases not matched to a gene; V was cut back by 0 bases and J by 4 bases. The CDR3 is 14 residues long. Per the germline V gene, CDR1 is MNHNS and CDR2 is SASEGT. The CDR3 protein is CASSEANRGYGYTF. CDR3 DNA: TGTGCCAGCAGTGAAGCGAACAGGGGCTATGGCTACACCTTC.

The table lists this clone with a few counts. The V and J genes are TRBV5-1 and TRBJ2-5, with D possibly being TRBD2 (6 bases). CDR1 SGHRS and CDR2 YFSETQ come from the germline V gene. The V end was cut by 7 bases, the J end by 2 bases, with 12 bases between. The CDR3 length is 13 residues. CDR3 amino acids: CASFRDSQETQYF. Written as DNA, the CDR3 is TGCGCCAGCTTCCGGGACTCACAAGAGACCCAGTACTTC.

The gene calls are TRBV28 and TRBJ1-2; D remains unclear. Germline CDR1 is MDHEN and CDR2 is SYDVKM. Trimming took off 6 bases at V and 7 bases at J, with 27 bases between the two ends. The CDR3 covers 17 residues. CDR3 amino acids: CASSSTSVGGVAVGYTF. In nucleotides, the CDR3 is TGTGCCAGCAGCTCCACAAGTGTCGGCGGGGTAGCGGTTGGCTACACCTTC.

V and J are TRBV5-6 and TRBJ1-1; a weak D match, TRBD1 (6 bases). The length of the CDR3 is 13 residues. Germline lookup yields CDR1 SGHDT and CDR2 YYEEEE. Trimming removed 4 bases at V and 6 bases at J, with 13 bases between. This CDR3 reads CASSLGGTAEAFF. CDR3 coding DNA: TGTGCCAGCAGCCTCGGGGGCACCGCTGAAGCTTTCTTT.

The genes are TRBV29-1 and TRBJ1-2; no definite D call. The V end was cut by 0 bases, the J end by 6 bases, with 8 bases between. Germline CDR1 reads SQVTM; CDR2 reads ANQGSEA. The CDR3 loop spans 12 amino acids. CDR3 coding DNA: TGCAGCGTTGAAGAGGATGGGAATGGCTACACCTTC. Encoded protein: CSVEEDGNGYTF.

This chain connects TRBV6-1 to TRBJ2-3; D not resolved. Germline CDR1 and CDR2: MNHNS and SASEGT. V was trimmed by 5 bases and J by 6 bases, leaving 6 bases between them. This CDR3 is built from 11 residues. CDR3 DNA sequence: TGTGCCAGCAGTTACGAGGATACGCAGTATTTT. Translating it yields CASSYEDTQYF.